The rows below give T cell receptor beta chains drawn from one sample of a study of cytomegalovirus exposure and HLA in healthy donors. The repertoire was sequenced with immunoSEQ multiplex PCR; TCRdb's copy has only in-frame clones and lacks some. Of about 240,000 clones detected, roughly 80% appear once; the ten largest clones hold 5% to 6.5%. The sequencing input was PBMCs. These receptors all stem from a woman aged 40 to 55 in good health and CMV-seropositive. The CDR3 runs from the conserved cysteine through the conserved F or W. D genes are given only for firm matches. Expanded clones get a size class; other rows say once, few or many, or leave the size out.

v_gene	j_gene	d_gene	abundance	CDR3aa	CDR3nt
TRBV5-8	TRBJ2-5	TRBD2	-	CASLTSGSETQYF	TGTGCCAGCCTGACTAGCGGGAGTGAGACCCAGTACTTC
TRBV18	TRBJ1-4	-	once	CASSPTQGLTNEKLFF	TGTGCCAGCTCACCAACTCAGGGTTTAACTAATGAAAAACTGTTTTTT
TRBV4-1	TRBJ1-2	TRBD1	-	CASSQAGQIYGYTF	TGCGCCAGCAGCCAGGCGGGACAGATCTATGGCTACACCTTC
TRBV7-2	TRBJ1-2	-	-	CVSSPQENYGYTF	TGTGTCAGCAGCCCACAGGAGAACTATGGCTACACCTTC
TRBV29-1	TRBJ1-1	-	-	CSALRAGEGTEAFF	TGCAGCGCCCTCAGGGCCGGCGAAGGCACTGAAGCTTTCTTT
TRBV6-5	TRBJ1-1	-	-	CASSYPGNEAFF	TGTGCCAGCAGCTATCCGGGGAATGAAGCTTTCTTT
TRBV25-1	TRBJ1-4	TRBD1	-	CASSATYRGSNEKLFF	TGTGCCAGCAGTGCAACCTACAGGGGGTCTAATGAAAAACTGTTTTTT
TRBV28	TRBJ2-2	TRBD2	-	CASRPSGGNTGELFF	TGTGCCAGCAGGCCCAGCGGGGGTAACACCGGGGAGCTGTTTTTT
TRBV15	TRBJ1-2	-	-	CATSIEVSGYGYTF	TGTGCCACCAGCATTGAAGTGAGTGGCTATGGCTACACCTTC
TRBV9	TRBJ2-7	-	-	CASSATGGPEQYF	TGTGCCAGCAGCGCCACCGGCGGGCCCGAGCAGTACTTC
TRBV4-2	TRBJ1-4	TRBD1	-	CASSQTDRGVTNEKLFF	TGTGCCAGCAGCCAAACGGACAGGGGAGTAACTAATGAAAAACTGTTTTTT
TRBV7-9	TRBJ1-1	-	few	CASSRRVDTEAFF	TGTGCCAGCAGCCGCAGGGTTGACACTGAAGCTTTCTTT
TRBV30	TRBJ1-3	-	-	CAWSWGANSGNTIYF	TGTGCCTGGAGTTGGGGCGCGAACTCTGGAAACACCATATATTTT
TRBV7-2	TRBJ2-5	-	-	CASSLVVVGGTQYF	TGTGCCAGCAGCTTAGTAGTGGTGGGGGGGACCCAGTACTTC
TRBV7-6	TRBJ1-1	-	-	CASSRPQGADTEAFF	TGTGCCAGCAGCCGGCCGCAGGGTGCGGACACTGAAGCTTTCTTT
TRBV29-1	TRBJ2-3	TRBD2	once	CSVGLRGGATDTQYF	TGCAGCGTTGGGTTACGGGGGGGCGCCACAGATACGCAGTATTTT